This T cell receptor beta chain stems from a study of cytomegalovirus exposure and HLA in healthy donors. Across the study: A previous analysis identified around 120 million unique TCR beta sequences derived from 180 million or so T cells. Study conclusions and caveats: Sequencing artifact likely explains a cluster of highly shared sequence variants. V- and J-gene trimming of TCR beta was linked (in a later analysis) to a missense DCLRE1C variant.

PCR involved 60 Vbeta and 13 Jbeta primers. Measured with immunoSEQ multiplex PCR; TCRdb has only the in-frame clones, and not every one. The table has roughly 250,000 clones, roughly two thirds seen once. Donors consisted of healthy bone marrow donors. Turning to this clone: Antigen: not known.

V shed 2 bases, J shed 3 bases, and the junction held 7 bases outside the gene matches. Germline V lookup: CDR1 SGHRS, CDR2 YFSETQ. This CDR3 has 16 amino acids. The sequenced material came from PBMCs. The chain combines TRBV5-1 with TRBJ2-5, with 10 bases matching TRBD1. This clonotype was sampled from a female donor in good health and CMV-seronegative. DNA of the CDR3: TGCGCCAGCAGCTTTTCCGGGACAGGGGCAAAAGAGACCCAGTACTTC. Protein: CASSFSGTGAKETQYF.